A single sample gave rise to the 5 T cell receptor beta chains below, sequenced in a study of identifying expanded T cells in peripheral blood. Here immunoSEQ multiplex PCR was the method, and the copy in TCRdb shows in-frame clones only, minus some. The sample includes about 52,000 clones, 65% to 90% of them seen just once. The specimen was blood. All receptors come from a person aged 18 to 70 in good health.

The rearrangement links TRBV29-1 to TRBJ1-1; D remains ambiguous. This CDR3 comprises 12 residues. Germline V lookup: CDR1 SQVTM, CDR2 ANQGSEA. The germline V and J ends were trimmed by 2 bases and 0 bases, with 4 bases remaining between them. The CDR3 region is CSVEQVNTEAFF. As DNA, the CDR3 is TGCAGCGTTGAACAAGTGAACACTGAAGCTTTCTTT. Drawing the rest from reference TRBV29-1 and TRBJ1-1, the complete variable domain is SAVISQKPSRDICQRGTSLTIQCQVDSQVTMMFWYRQQPGQSLTLIATANQGSEATYESGFVIDKFPISRPNLTFSTLTVSNMSPEDSSIYLCSVEQVNTEAFFGQGTRLTVV.

The chain employs TRBV9 and TRBJ1-1; the match to TRBD1 covers 8 bases. V lost 4 bases to trimming and J lost 6 bases; unmatched junction nucleotides: 11. Germline values: CDR1 SGDLS, CDR2 YYNGEE. The CDR3 consists of 15 residues. DNA of the CDR3: TGTGCCAGCAGCTTGTCGACAGGGGTGGACGCTGAAGCTTTCTTT. Translating it yields CASSLSTGVDAEAFF.

The chain links TRBV7-2 to TRBJ1-1, with no clear D. Germline-derived CDR1 and CDR2 are SGHTA and FQGNSA. The CDR3 loop spans 14 amino acids. V lost 3 bases and J lost 1, with 9 bases in between. The CDR3 sequence: CASSLFARNTEAFF. In DNA, the CDR3 is TGTGCCAGCAGCTTGTTCGCCAGGAACACTGAAGCTTTCTTT.

The chain combines TRBV5-6 with TRBJ1-5, with D possibly matching TRBD1 (6 bases). Germline values: CDR1 SGHDT, CDR2 YYEEEE. V lost 1 base and J 6 bases, leaving 23 bases between the germline ends. There are 18 residues in the CDR3. CDR3 in amino acids: CASSLFGSGGAFGQPQHF. CDR3 nucleotides: TGTGCCAGCAGCTTGTTCGGCTCTGGGGGCGCTTTCGGTCAGCCCCAGCATTTT. The whole variable domain, filled in from reference TRBV5-6 and TRBJ1-5, reads DAGVTQSPTHLIKTRGQQVTLRCSPKSGHDTVSWYQQALGQGPQFIFQYYEEEERQRGNFPDRFSGHQFPNYSSELNVNALLLGDSALYLCASSLFGSGGAFGQPQHFGDGTRLSIL.

In this sample, this clone turned up once. The CDR3 DNA sequence: TGTGCCAGCAGCGAACAGCGAGCTTCAGATACGCAGTATTTT. Its translation is CASSEQRASDTQYF. The V and J genes are TRBV21-1 and TRBJ2-3. TRBV21-1 is a listed pseudogene. The CDR3 extends over 14 amino acids.